This T cell receptor (beta chain) was obtained from a study of blood T cell repertoires in COVID-19. CDR1 is PRHDT, CDR2 FYEKMQ, per germline (reference sequence). The CDR3 contains 16 residues. V shed 3 bases and J 2 bases; nucleotides not matched to a gene: 2. In the authors' workflow: Amplification of reference gene primers provided the estimated nucleated cell counts. TCRdb keeps only in-frame clones here, not all; method: immunoSEQ multiplex PCR. That table supplies the V and J calls and clone size; D and trimming were determined from the DNA. The data hold some 40,000 clones, with roughly 77% observed a single time.

The clonotype was recovered from a man aged 80 or over with active or convalescent COVID-19. The sequenced material came from peripheral blood. The chain joins TRBV13 to TRBJ2-1; 12 nucleotides match TRBD1. The DNA for the CDR3 is TGTGCCAGCAGCTTGGGACAGGGGGCGGCCTACAATGAGCAGTTCTTC. This codes for CASSLGQGAAYNEQFF.